Here is one T cell receptor (beta chain) with its context. This record belongs to a study of blood T cell repertoires in COVID-19. TCRdb's table, derived via immunoSEQ multiplex PCR, lists solely in-frame clones and lacks some. In the table there are under 300,000 clones, more than 65% of which are singletons. The germline CDR1 and CDR2 sequences are SGHNT and YENEEA. The CDR3 sequence is 15 residues long. Deletions cut 0 bases from V and 4 bases from J, with 10 bases between. V gene TRBV11-3 combines with J gene TRBJ2-1, with D perhaps TRBD2 (6 bases). The sequencing sample was made of peripheral blood. This clonotype was obtained from a woman aged 40 to 50 who had recovered from COVID-19. CDR3: CASSLDPGVYNEQFF. Written as DNA, the CDR3 is TGTGCCAGCAGCTTAGACCCGGGGGTGTACAATGAGCAGTTCTTC.